This record concerns one TCR beta chain sequence. Its cognate antigen is unknown. The source of the sample is a study of T-cell memory formation after mild COVID-19. Study conclusions and caveats: The study found contracting CD4+ clones mainly in CM and EM and contracting CD8+ clones in EMRA. Memory sampled before infection contained some responding clones, suggesting cross-reactive memory joined.

Via MiXCR, TCRdb re-called the 5' RACE reads, giving one row per CDR3 protein. The sample shows 300,000 to 400,000 distinct CDR3 sequences, 20% to 25% of them seen only once. Specimen: PBMCs or a T cell subset sorted from them (not recorded which). The receptor was derived from an adult woman who had mild COVID-19 (a few samples of this study predate the infection). Cell type and time point are not known.

The CDR3 DNA reads as TGCAGTGCTAGAGTTGCGGGGATTGAAAAACTGTTTTTT. Its translation is CSARVAGIEKLFF. The gene calls are TRBV20-1 and TRBJ1-4; D gene ambiguous. Germline V gene sequence: CDR1 DFQATT, CDR2 SNEGSKA (reference sequence). V was clipped by 1 base and J by 7 bases, with 10 bases between them. CDR3 length: 13 amino acids.